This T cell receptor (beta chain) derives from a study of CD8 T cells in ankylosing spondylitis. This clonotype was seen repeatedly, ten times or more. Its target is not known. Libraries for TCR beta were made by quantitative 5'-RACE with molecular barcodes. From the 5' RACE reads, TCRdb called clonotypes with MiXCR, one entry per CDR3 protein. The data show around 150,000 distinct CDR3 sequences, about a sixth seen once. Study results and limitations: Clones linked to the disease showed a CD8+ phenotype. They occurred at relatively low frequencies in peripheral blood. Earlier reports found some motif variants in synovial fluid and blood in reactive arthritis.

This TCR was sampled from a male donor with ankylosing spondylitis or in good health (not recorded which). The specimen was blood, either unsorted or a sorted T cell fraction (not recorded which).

As DNA, the CDR3 is TGTGCCAGCAGCTTCGTACGGGGGGGAAGGAACAATGAGCAGTTCTTC. Its translation: CASSFVRGGRNNEQFF. The chain combines TRBV7-8 with TRBJ2-1; TRBD2 matches 8 bases. V dropped 3 bases and J dropped 5; count of bases not matched to a gene: 9. Germline V gives CDR1 SGHVS, CDR2 FQNEAQ. There are 16 residues in the CDR3.